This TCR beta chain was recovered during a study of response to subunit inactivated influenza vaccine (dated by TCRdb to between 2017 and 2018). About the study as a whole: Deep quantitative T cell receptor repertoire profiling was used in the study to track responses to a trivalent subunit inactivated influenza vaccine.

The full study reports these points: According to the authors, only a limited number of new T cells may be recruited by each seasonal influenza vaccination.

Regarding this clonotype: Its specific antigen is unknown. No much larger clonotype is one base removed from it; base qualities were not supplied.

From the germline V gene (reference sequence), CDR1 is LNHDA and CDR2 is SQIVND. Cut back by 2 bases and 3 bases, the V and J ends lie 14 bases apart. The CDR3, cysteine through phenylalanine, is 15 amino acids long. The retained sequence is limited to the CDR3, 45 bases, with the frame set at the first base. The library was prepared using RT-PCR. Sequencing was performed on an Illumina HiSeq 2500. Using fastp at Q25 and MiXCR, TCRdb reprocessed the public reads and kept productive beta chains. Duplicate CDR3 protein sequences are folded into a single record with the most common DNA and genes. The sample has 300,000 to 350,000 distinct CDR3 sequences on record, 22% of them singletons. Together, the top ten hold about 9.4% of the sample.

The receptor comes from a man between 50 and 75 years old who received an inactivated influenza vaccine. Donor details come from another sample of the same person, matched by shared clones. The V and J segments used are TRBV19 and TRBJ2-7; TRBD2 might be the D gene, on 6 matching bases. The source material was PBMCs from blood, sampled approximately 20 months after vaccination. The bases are TGTGCCAGTAGTATATCATCCGATAGCGGCTACGAGCAGTACTTC. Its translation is CASSISSDSGYEQYF.